This is a list of T cell receptor beta chains from one sample in a study of CD4+ T cells in melanoma. Sequenced by immunoSEQ multiplex PCR; TCRdb stores in-frame clones only, minus some. The table has around 100,000 clones, about nine tenths seen once. Material for sequencing was peripheral blood. The source of these receptors is a human donor with melanoma. Both conserved end residues are part of each CDR3. Each record gives: J gene, clone size, V gene, D gene, CDR3 protein, CDR3 DNA. A D gene is named only where the DNA matches it firmly. Expanded clones are given a class, and other clones once, few, many or no size at all.

TRBJ1-1 NA TRBV5-5 NA CASSPQLGSTEAFF TGTGCCAGCAGCCCCCAACTCGGGAGCACTGAAGCTTTCTTT
TRBJ2-4 NA TRBV27 NA CASSSLQGGTKNIQYF TGTGCCAGCAGTTCCTTACAGGGAGGCACCAAAAACATTCAGTACTTC
TRBJ2-2 once TRBV9 TRBD1 CASSVPPQGDTGELFF TGTGCCAGCAGCGTACCCCCACAGGGGGACACCGGGGAGCTGTTTTTT
TRBJ1-1 NA TRBV10-3 NA CAISEAVLNTEAFF TGTGCCATCAGTGAGGCAGTATTGAACACTGAAGCTTTCTTT
TRBJ2-2 NA TRBV9 NA CASSVIRGGTDNTGELFF TGTGCCAGCAGCGTAATTCGTGGAGGGACAGACAATACCGGGGAGCTGTTTTTT
TRBJ2-2 NA TRBV6-6 TRBD2 CASSYSVAGGTGELFF TGTGCCAGCAGTTACTCTGTGGCGGGGGGTACCGGGGAGCTGTTTTTT
TRBJ1-1 NA TRBV19 NA CASSILKIGHTEAFF TGTGCCAGTAGTATATTAAAAATTGGCCACACTGAAGCTTTCTTT
TRBJ1-1 NA TRBV2 TRBD1 CASSPGGDETEAFF TGTGCCAGCAGCCCAGGGGGGGATGAAACTGAAGCTTTCTTT
TRBJ2-5 NA TRBV25-1 NA CASGGRGRETQYF TGTGCCAGCGGGGGGAGGGGGCGGGAGACCCAGTACTTC
TRBJ2-5 NA TRBV6-1 TRBD2 CASSVSLAGDETQYF TGTGCCAGCAGTGTTAGTCTGGCGGGAGATGAGACCCAGTACTTC
TRBJ2-3 NA TRBV7-6 NA CASSLSGPSDTQYF TGTGCCAGCAGCTTATCCGGGCCGTCAGATACGCAGTATTTT
TRBJ1-1 few TRBV11-2 NA CASSLEVRNTEAFF TGTGCCAGCAGCTTAGAGGTCCGGAACACTGAAGCTTTCTTT
TRBJ2-7 NA TRBV5-1 NA CASSLGPTYEQYF TGCGCCAGCAGCTTGGGACCAACCTACGAGCAGTACTTC
TRBJ2-1 NA TRBV27 TRBD2 CASRLTSGRALENEQFF TGTGCCAGCAGACTGACTAGCGGGAGGGCCCTGGAGAATGAGCAGTTCTTC
TRBJ2-7 NA TRBV23-1 TRBD1 CASSQTDRGRMYEQYF TGCGCCAGCAGTCAAACGGACAGGGGGCGCATGTACGAGCAGTACTTC
TRBJ2-1 NA TRBV4-2 TRBD2 CASSKAPSGPYNEQFF TGTGCCAGCAGTAAGGCGCCTAGCGGGCCTTACAATGAGCAGTTCTTC
TRBJ2-1 NA TRBV7-2 NA CASSLGGDSYNEQFF TGTGCCAGCAGCTTGGGCGGGGACTCCTACAATGAGCAGTTCTTC
TRBJ2-7 once TRBV18 TRBD2 CASSPLASGNYEQYF TGTGCCAGCTCACCATTAGCGAGCGGGAACTACGAGCAGTACTTC
TRBJ1-5 NA TRBV4-1 NA CASSQGTWGAALGQPQHF TGCGCCAGCAGCCAAGGGACGTGGGGTGCGGCCCTCGGTCAGCCCCAGCATTTT
TRBJ2-3 NA TRBV5-1 NA CARARTDTQYF TGCGCCAGGGCTAGGACAGATACGCAGTATTTT
TRBJ2-5 NA TRBV4-3 TRBD1 CASSRQTGGAETQYF TGCGCCAGCAGCCGCCAGACAGGGGGGGCAGAGACCCAGTACTTC
TRBJ1-3 NA TRBV7-2 NA CASSLEGSGNTIYF TGTGCCAGCAGCTTAGAGGGGTCTGGAAACACCATATATTTT
TRBJ1-4 NA TRBV6-1 NA CASSPFRGANEKLFF TGTGCCAGCAGTCCTTTCAGAGGGGCTAATGAAAAACTGTTTTTT
TRBJ2-7 few TRBV10-1 TRBD2 CASSDSSGHRGEQYF TGCGCCAGCAGTGATTCTAGCGGACACCGAGGGGAGCAGTACTTC
TRBJ2-1 NA TRBV4-1 NA CASSPLGLSSYNEQFF TGCGCCAGCAGCCCCCTTGGGCTTAGCTCCTACAATGAGCAGTTCTTC
TRBJ1-2 NA TRBV27 TRBD1 CASSPGQGARGYTF TGTGCCAGCAGCCCTGGACAGGGGGCCCGTGGCTACACCTTC
TRBJ2-5 NA TRBV9 TRBD2 CASSVVAGGGETQYF TGTGCCAGCAGCGTAGTAGCGGGGGGGGGAGAGACCCAGTACTTC
TRBJ2-7 NA TRBV5-1 TRBD1 CASRRGQAYEQYF TGCGCCAGCAGGCGGGGACAGGCCTACGAGCAGTACTTC
TRBJ2-3 NA TRBV7-3 NA CASSLGTLTFISTDTQYF TGTGCCAGCAGCTTGGGGACACTAACCTTTATTAGCACAGATACGCAGTATTTT
TRBJ1-3 once TRBV11-2 NA CASSLIAGGGGNTIYF TGTGCCAGCAGCTTAATTGCGGGGGGTGGAGGAAACACCATATATTTT
TRBJ2-7 NA TRBV7-3 TRBD2 CASSRGGEYEQYF TGTGCCAGCAGCCGGGGGGGGGAATACGAGCAGTACTTC
TRBJ1-2 NA TRBV7-2 NA CASSLVENYGYTF TGTGCCAGCAGCTTAGTTGAGAATTATGGCTACACCTTC
TRBJ1-2 NA TRBV19 NA CASSMKQTNYGYTF TGTGCCAGTAGTATGAAACAGACTAACTATGGCTACACCTTC
TRBJ2-7 NA TRBV19 TRBD2 CASSSGGGREPYEQYF TGTGCCAGTAGCTCCGGCGGGGGTAGGGAACCCTACGAGCAGTACTTC
TRBJ2-5 NA TRBV28 NA CASSLHRLQETQYF TGTGCCAGCAGTTTACACAGGCTCCAAGAGACCCAGTACTTC
TRBJ1-2 NA TRBV28 NA CASSDNQGSLYGYTF TGTGCCAGCAGCGACAATCAGGGGTCCCTCTATGGCTACACCTTC
TRBJ2-5 NA TRBV5-4 NA CASSLVQDKTQYF TGTGCCAGCAGCTTGGTACAGGATAAGACCCAGTACTTC
TRBJ1-6 NA TRBV5-1 NA CASSFGGTSIGSPLHF TGCGCCAGCAGCTTCGGAGGGACCAGCATCGGTTCACCCCTCCACTTT
TRBJ2-1 NA TRBV4-3 TRBD2 CASSQMTSGDYNEQFF TGCGCCAGCAGCCAAATGACTAGCGGAGACTACAATGAGCAGTTCTTC
TRBJ2-3 NA TRBV27 TRBD2 CASSSPRLAGSDTQYF TGTGCCAGCAGTTCCCCCCGACTAGCGGGGAGCGATACGCAGTATTTT
TRBJ1-4 NA TRBV5-5 NA CASSLRPGGSNEKLFF TGTGCCAGCAGCTTGAGGCCCGGCGGGTCTAATGAAAAACTGTTTTTT
TRBJ1-1 NA TRBV5-1 NA CASSSNPVPNTEAFF TGCGCCAGCAGCTCGAATCCGGTACCGAACACTGAAGCTTTCTTT
TRBJ2-2 NA TRBV27 NA CASSSRIYVNGYGELFF TGTGCCAGCAGTTCCAGAATTTACGTCAACGGGTACGGGGAGCTGTTTTTT
TRBJ2-1 NA TRBV7-3 NA CASSSGSSYNEQFF TGTGCCAGCAGCTCTGGGAGCTCCTACAATGAGCAGTTCTTC